One sample yielded the 31 T cell receptor beta chains listed below, sequenced in a study of CD8+CD57+ T cells in acquired aplastic anemia. Only patients with CD8+CD57+ cell expansion on flow cytometry were chosen for sequencing. The template for TCR beta VDJ and CDR3 sequence profiling was genomic DNA. TCRdb processed the reads anew with MiXCR; each CDR3 protein has one entry. The table shows under 350,000 distinct CDR3 sequences, with 45% to 65% occurring only once. Sequencing was done on a sample of sorted CD4+, CD8+, or CD8+CD57+ T cells (not recorded which) from PBMCs. These receptors all stem from a human donor with aplastic anemia.

The rearrangement uses TRBV9 and TRBJ2-7; 10 positions match TRBD2. This CDR3 contains 16 residues. J lost 3 bases, V lost 0 bases, and 6 bases had no gene match. From germline, CDR1 is SGDLS and CDR2 YYNGEE. DNA of the CDR3: TGTGCCAGCAGCGTAGAACCCGGGACTAGCGACTACGAGCAGTACTTC. Protein product: CASSVEPGTSDYEQYF.

This rearrangement joins TRBV7-6 to TRBJ1-5; D is possibly TRBD1 (5 bases). Germline lookup yields CDR1 SGHVS and CDR2 FNYEAQ. The CDR3 sequence is 16 residues long. Trimming took off 1 base at V and 9 bases at J, with 19 bases between the two ends. CDR3 sequence: CASSLGSTGATSPQHF. For the CDR3, the DNA is TGTGCCAGCAGCTTAGGAAGCACAGGCGCGACGTCGCCCCAGCATTTT.

This clonotype was picked up many times. The rearrangement links TRBV10-1 to TRBJ2-2, with 11 bases matching TRBD2. CDR1 WNHNN and CDR2 SYGVQD come from the germline V gene (reference sequence). This CDR3 spans 16 amino acids. V was pared by 4 bases and J by 4 bases, with 5 bases of the junction left unmatched. The DNA for the CDR3 is TGCGCCAGCAGTGGGGGGCTAGCGGGGGGCACCGGGGAGCTGTTTTTT. Translated: CASSGGLAGGTGELFF.

Points on this clonotype: The junction does not match germline at one end; this may be a read error. The chain uses TRBV6-1 and TRBJ2-1; 10 nucleotides agree with TRBD1. The CDR3 loop spans 14 amino acids. Looked up from germline, CDR1 is MNHNS and CDR2 is SASEGT. CDR3 in amino acids: CASRGQGTRDEQFF. Written as DNA, the CDR3 is TGCGCCAGCAGGGGACAGGGGACACGCGATGAGCAGTTCTTC.

This clonotype was counted a few times. This chain links TRBV20-1 with TRBJ1-2; D may be TRBD1 (5 bases). The CDR3 sequence is 15 residues long. The germline V gene encodes CDR1 DFQATT and CDR2 SNEGSKA (reference sequence). Trimming pared 4 bases from V and 2 bases from J, leaving 17 bases between. The CDR3 DNA reads as TGCAGTGCTACCGACCGTTTGACAGCGAACTATGGCTACACCTTC. Its translation is CSATDRLTANYGYTF.

The chain recombines TRBV24-1 with TRBJ2-7, with a weak D call TRBD1 (5 bases). Deletions cut 3 bases from V and 0 bases from J, with 11 bases between. The germline gives CDR1 KGHDR, CDR2 SFDVKD. The CDR3 is made up of 15 amino acids. CDR3 nucleotides: TGTGCCACCAGTGATCCCTCGGACAACTCCTACGAGCAGTACTTC. This translates into CATSDPSDNSYEQYF.

The CDR3 bases are TGTGCCATCACTAGCGGGAGCACAGATACGCAGTATTTT. Translating it yields CAITSGSTDTQYF. The genes are TRBV10-3 and TRBJ2-3; 8 bases align to TRBD2. Germline CDR1 is ENHRY and CDR2 is SYGVKD. After removal of 7 bases from V and 0 bases from J, the junction contained 0 bases not matched to a gene. This CDR3 is 13 amino acids long.

The chain combines TRBV6-6 with TRBJ2-2, with D perhaps matching TRBD1 or TRBD2 (6 bases each). V was pared by 7 bases and J by 1 base, with 16 bases between. CDR1 MNHNY and CDR2 SVGAGI come from the germline V gene (reference sequence). The CDR3 is made up of 16 amino acids. CDR3 region: CASIEGGYRNTGELFF. The CDR3 bases are TGTGCCAGCATCGAGGGGGGTTATCGGAACACCGGGGAGCTGTTTTTT.

The V gene is TRBV19, the J gene TRBJ2-1, with D possibly called TRBD1 or TRBD2 (5 bases each). The CDR3 covers 11 residues. V was shortened by 10 bases and J by 9 bases, with 13 bases between the two germline ends. The V gene's germline CDR1 is LNHDA and CDR2 SQIVND (reference sequence). CDR3 DNA sequence: TGTGCCACCCGGGACGGGTTTGAGCAGTTCTTC. Protein: CATRDGFEQFF. Full variable domain (missing parts from reference TRBV19 and TRBJ2-1): DGGITQSPKYLFRKEGQNVTLSCEQNLNHDAMYWYRQDPGQGLRLIYYSQIVNDFQKGDIAEGYSVSREKKESFPLTVTSAQKNPTAFYLCATRDGFEQFFGPGTRLTVL.

The chain has TRBV20-1 and TRBJ2-5; D may be TRBD2 (6 bases). The CDR3 totals 13 residues. The V gene's germline CDR1 is DFQATT and CDR2 SNEGSKA (reference sequence). DNA of the CDR3: TGCAGCCAACCCGGGGACTTACAAGAGACCCAGTACTTC. This gives the protein CSQPGDLQETQYF.

At least ten counts were recorded for this clonotype. The chain uses TRBV4-1 and TRBJ2-7; 7 nucleotides line up with TRBD1. The germline CDR1 and CDR2 sequences are MGHRA and YSYEKL. Losses at the gene ends were 3 bases for V and 2 bases for J; bases not matched to a gene: 4. This CDR3 has 14 residues. The CDR3: CASSHPGQTYEQYF. DNA of the CDR3: TGCGCCAGCAGCCACCCGGGACAGACCTACGAGCAGTACTTC.

This clonotype was observed at least ten times. V usage is TRBV10-3 and J usage is TRBJ1-1; TRBD1 is a possible D gene (5 bases). V lost 6 bases to trimming and J lost 1 base, with 9 bases between them. Germline V lookup: CDR1 ENHRY, CDR2 SYGVKD. This CDR3 has 13 residues. DNA of the CDR3: TGTGCCATCAGGCAGGGCGGGAACACTGAAGCTTTCTTT. This translates into CAIRQGGNTEAFF.

This clonotype has just one count. V and J are TRBV15 and TRBJ2-4, with 10 bases lining up with TRBD1. V lost 4 bases, J lost 5 bases, and 5 bases stayed unmatched. Germline-derived CDR1 and CDR2 are LNHNV and YYDKDF (reference sequence). The CDR3 spans 15 residues. CDR3 loop: CATSTFGTGENIQYF. For the CDR3, the DNA is TGTGCCACCAGCACTTTCGGGACAGGGGAAAACATTCAGTACTTC.

Concerning this clonotype itself: One junction end disagrees with the germline gene, perhaps due to a read error. This sequence joins TRBV5-1 and TRBJ2-4; 7 bases match TRBD2. The CDR3 is 16 residues long. Germline V gene data show CDR1 as SGHRS and CDR2 as YFSETQ. The CDR3 DNA reads as TGCGCCAGCGGCTTGGTAGCGGCGGGGGATAAAAACATTCAGTACTTC. Translating gives CASGLVAAGDKNIQYF.

This chain links TRBV6-1 with TRBJ1-2; the D is unclear. Trimming cost V 5 bases and J 0 bases, with 13 bases left between them. The CDR3 consists of 15 residues. Germline V gene data show CDR1 as MNHNS and CDR2 as SASEGT. The CDR3 DNA sequence: TGTGCCAGCAGTTACTCGAGGCGCACTAACTATGGCTACACCTTC. It translates to CASSYSRRTNYGYTF.

This clonotype appeared many times. This chain links TRBV12-3 or TRBV12-4 with TRBJ1-2, with unresolved D. The CDR3 totals 13 residues. V lost 7 bases, J lost 4 bases, and 13 bases lay in between. CDR3 nucleotide sequence: TGTGCCAGCAAGCGTGGCAGTTTCTATGGCTACACCTTC. This encodes CASKRGSFYGYTF.

The chain combines TRBV11-2 with TRBJ2-7; maybe TRBD2 (5 bases). The CDR3 has 15 amino acids. Trimming shortened V by 6 bases and J by 1 base, and 16 bases separated the two germline ends. Germline CDR1 reads SGHAT; CDR2 reads FQNNGV. CDR3 region: CASSPRNPGSYEQYF. The CDR3 DNA reads TGTGCCAGCAGTCCCCGAAATCCGGGGTCCTACGAGCAGTACTTC.

This chain joins TRBV5-1 and TRBJ2-5; D gene uncertain. Per germline, CDR1 SGHRS and CDR2 YFSETQ. The CDR3 covers 13 residues. Trimming stripped 3 bases from V and 2 bases from J, with 8 bases between. Here the CDR3 DNA reads TGCGCCAGCAGCTATCGGCCTCAAGAGACCCAGTACTTC. Translation gives CASSYRPQETQYF.

This clonotype has ten or more counts. CDR3 nucleotides: TGCGCCAGCAGCCAAGTAAGGGATCAGCCCCAGCATTTT. Translated, it gives CASSQVRDQPQHF. The chain combines TRBV4-1 with TRBJ1-5; D uncertain. V was pared by 1 base and J by 5 bases, with 6 bases between. The length of the CDR3 is 13 residues. Germline CDR1 reads MGHRA; CDR2 reads YSYEKL.

A word on this clonotype: The germline gene is not matched at one end of the junction; a read error may be the cause. The gene calls are TRBV20-1 and TRBJ2-7; 7 positions agree with TRBD1. Germline values: CDR1 DFQATT, CDR2 SNEGSKA (reference sequence). This CDR3 spans 13 amino acids. CDR3 sequence: CSATQGDSYEQCF. The CDR3 DNA reads TGCAGTGCTACGCAGGGGGATTCCTACGAGCAGTGCTTT.

The sample holds many counts of this clonotype. The CDR3 here is CAISETGFGYTF. The CDR3 DNA reads TGTGCCATCAGTGAGACAGGGTTCGGCTACACCTTC. This chain links TRBV10-3 with TRBJ1-2, with D perhaps matching TRBD1 (6 bases). Germline lookup yields CDR1 ENHRY and CDR2 SYGVKD. This CDR3 is 12 amino acids long. With 2 bases removed from V and 8 bases from J, the gap between germline ends came to 9 bases.

Many counts were recorded for this clonotype. The chain couples TRBV6-5 to TRBJ1-2; the D gene is possibly TRBD1 (5 bases). Trimming took 0 bases from V and 11 from J, leaving 22 bases between them. Per the germline V gene, CDR1 is MNHEY and CDR2 is SVGAGI. The CDR3 is 16 residues long. CDR3 amino acids: CASSYSSTTGATGYTF. CDR3 bases: TGTGCCAGCAGTTACTCCTCTACCACAGGCGCTACTGGTTACACCTTC.

CDR3 residues: CASSRPRLSGGELFF. DNA of the CDR3: TGTGCCAGCAGTCGCCCCCGGCTTAGCGGCGGGGAGCTGTTTTTT. The chain carries TRBV2 and TRBJ2-2; possible D gene TRBD2, 6 bases. The CDR3 is made up of 15 amino acids. V lost 5 bases to trimming and J lost 7 bases, with 17 bases between them. From germline, CDR1 is SNHLY and CDR2 FYNNEI. The entire variable domain, with the rest obtained from reference TRBV2 and TRBJ2-2, is as follows: EPEVTQTPSHQVTQMGQEVILRCVPISNHLYFYWYRQILGQKVEFLVSFYNNEISEKSEIFDDQFSVERPDGSNFTLKIRSTKLEDSAMYFCASSRPRLSGGELFFGEGSRLTVL.

This chain uses TRBV7-2 with TRBJ1-3, with D tentatively TRBD1 (5 bases). This CDR3 is built from 14 residues. Germline values: CDR1 SGHTA, CDR2 FQGNSA. Trimming took off 7 bases at V and 10 bases at J, with 20 bases between the two ends. The CDR3 sequence: CASTPTAAGRTIYF. The CDR3 DNA reads as TGTGCCAGCACCCCAACGGCGGCAGGGAGAACCATATATTTT.

The chain has TRBV6-5 and TRBJ1-1; 7 positions agree with TRBD1. Germline-derived CDR1 and CDR2 are MNHEY and SVGAGI. V was pared by 6 bases and J by 4 bases, with 8 bases of the junction left unmatched. The CDR3 length is 14 residues. CDR3 residues: CASRMTGKITEAFF. The CDR3 bases are TGTGCCAGCAGAATGACAGGGAAAATCACTGAAGCTTTCTTT.

This sequence joins TRBV10-1 and TRBJ1-5, with D uncertain. The CDR3 length is 13 residues. Germline-derived CDR1 and CDR2 are WNHNN and SYGVQD (reference sequence). Trimming left V 2 bases short and J 6 bases short, with 8 bases between. Written as DNA, the CDR3 is TGCGCCAGCAGTGAGGGGGTCGGTCAGCCCCAGCATTTT. Translation: CASSEGVGQPQHF.

The chain recombines TRBV10-1 with TRBJ1-2; weak D call: TRBD1 (6 bases). Germline V gene data show CDR1 as WNHNN and CDR2 as SYGVQD (reference sequence). The CDR3 length is 14 residues. V dropped 9 bases and J dropped 6 bases, with 20 bases sitting between them. This CDR3 reads CARALRGGRDGYTF. The CDR3 DNA follows: TGCGCCAGGGCCCTTCGAGGGGGAAGGGATGGCTACACCTTC.

This chain connects TRBV7-9 to TRBJ1-6; D is perhaps TRBD1 (5 bases). Germline V gives CDR1 SEHNR, CDR2 FQNEAQ (reference sequence). The V end was cut by 3 bases, the J end by 7 bases, with 13 bases between. This CDR3 region has 15 residues. The chain's CDR3 is CASSFGGSLNSPLHF. CDR3 in DNA: TGTGCCAGCAGCTTTGGGGGTTCCCTAAATTCACCCCTCCACTTT.

This clonotype was observed at least ten times. The CDR3 sequence: CASSWPDLSGTCYEQYF. CDR3 DNA sequence: TGTGCCAGCAGTTGGCCCGATCTAAGCGGGACTTGTTACGAGCAGTACTTC. The chain uses TRBV6-7 and TRBJ2-7; 7 bases match TRBD2. TRBV6-7 is designated an ORF whose function remains uncertain. CDR3 length equals 17 residues. J lost 4 bases, V lost 4 bases, and 16 bases had no gene match.

This rearrangement joins TRBV20-1 to TRBJ2-5; D may be TRBD2 (5 bases). Germline V gene data show CDR1 as DFQATT and CDR2 as SNEGSKA (reference sequence). This CDR3 is 13 amino acids long. Trimming took off 6 bases at V and 7 bases at J, with 18 bases between the two ends. CDR3 in DNA: TGCAGTGCCCGGAGGATAAGCGGTGGGACCCAGTACTTC. It specifies CSARRISGGTQYF.

The gene calls are TRBV7-2 and TRBJ2-3, with TRBD1 identical over 7 bases. There are 14 residues in the CDR3. In germline, CDR1 is SGHTA, CDR2 FQGNSA. V dropped 4 bases and J dropped 1; count of bases not matched to a gene: 2. This chain's CDR3 is CASSYDRGTDTQYF. The CDR3 DNA sequence: TGTGCCAGCAGCTACGACAGGGGCACAGATACGCAGTATTTT.